The 26 T cell receptor beta chains below all came from one sample that was sequenced in a study of tissue T cells after allogeneic stem cell transplantation. The protocol was immunoSEQ multiplex PCR, while the TCRdb copy is restricted to in-frame clones and leaves out a portion. This table has 40,000 to 50,000 clones, approximately 73% appearing once. Sequencing was carried out using sorted cells pooled from one or two spleens. These receptors were collected from a pool of C57BL/6 mice in good health.

This clone was seen only a few times. Gene names and germline refer to mouse. The read terminates 1 residue ahead of where the CDR3 ends, so the germline J gene completes it. The chain uses TRBV1 and TRBJ2-7; the D gene is possibly TRBD2 (6 bases). This CDR3 spans 14 amino acids. Trimming took off 1 base at V and 0 bases at J, with 7 bases between the two ends. CDR1 NSQYPW and CDR2 LRSPGD come from the germline V gene (reference sequence). CDR3 sequence reads: CTCSAGDFSYEQYF. The CDR3 bases that were read are TGCACCTGCAGTGCAGGGGACTTCTCCTATGAACAGTAC.

As regards this clone: The gene names given are mouse names. The read halts 1 residue ahead of the CDR3 end, with the missing end drawn from the germline J gene. V usage is TRBV13-1 and J usage is TRBJ2-7, with a weak D call TRBD2 (7 bases). Trimming took off 3 bases at V and 0 bases at J, with 10 bases between the two ends. Looked up from germline, CDR1 is NSHNY and CDR2 is SYGAGN. The CDR3 has 14 residues. Incomplete CDR3 DNA: TGTGCCAGCAGTGGGGGGGCTAGCTCCTATGAACAGTAC. Protein sequence: CASSGGASSYEQY. The whole CDR3 protein is CASSGGASSYEQYF.

This clone was detected once. Each gene name is a mouse one. The CDR3 end lies 1 residue beyond the end of the read and is filled in from the germline J gene. V gene TRBV5 combines with J gene TRBJ1-2; possible D gene TRBD1, 5 bases. Trimming removed 0 bases at V and 1 base at J, with 9 bases between. This CDR3 contains 15 residues. The germline V gene encodes CDR1 LGHNA and CDR2 YNLKQL (reference sequence). The CDR3 protein is CASSQDRQGNSDYTF. CDR3 bases read: TGTGCCAGCAGCCAAGATCGGCAGGGAAACTCCGACTACACC.

For this clone: The genes and germline here are from mouse. Read sequence stops 1 residue before the CDR3 end, and the germline J gene provides the missing end. The V gene is TRBV16, the J gene TRBJ2-4; D is unclear. This CDR3 has 13 amino acids. V lost 2 bases to trimming and J lost 1 base, with 4 bases between them. Germline V gives CDR1 SGHSA, CDR2 FRNQAP. CDR3 sequence: CASSLSGQNTLYF. Incomplete CDR3 DNA: TGTGCAAGCAGCTTATCTGGTCAAAACACCTTGTAC.

Remarks on this clone: Each gene name is a mouse one. The sequence runs out 1 residue before the end of the CDR3; the remainder is reconstructed from the germline J gene. The chain couples TRBV31 to TRBJ2-4; D uncertain. CDR1 and CDR2 (germline): GKSSPN, SITVG. Trimming cost V 1 base and J 2 bases, with 7 bases left between them. The CDR3 loop spans 13 amino acids. The CDR3 spells CAWSRVDQNTLYF. The covered CDR3 bases are TGTGCCTGGAGTCGGGTGGATCAAAACACCTTGTAC.

This clone was observed a few times. The gene names given are mouse names. Read coverage stops 1 residue before the CDR3 terminus; the germline J gene supplies the remainder. The chain combines TRBV12-1 with TRBJ2-2; possibly TRBD1 for D (6 bases). The germline V gene encodes CDR1 SGHSN and CDR2 HYEKVE. CDR3 length: 14 residues. V dropped 0 bases and J dropped 6 bases, with 10 bases sitting between them. Here the CDR3 reads CASSLVRGSGQLYF. CDR3 DNA, as far as it was read: TGTGCCAGCTCTCTCGTGAGGGGGTCCGGGCAGCTCTAC.

With respect to this clone: The gene names given are mouse names. The sequence runs out 1 residue before the end of the CDR3; the remainder is reconstructed from the germline J gene. The chain couples TRBV31 to TRBJ1-1, with 7 bases matching TRBD1. The CDR3 is 14 amino acids. With V trimmed by 0 bases and J by 0 bases, 1 base remained unmatched. Germline CDR1 GKSSPN, CDR2 SITVG. The covered CDR3 bases are TGTGCCTGGAGTCTTGGGACAGCAAACACAGAAGTCTTC. Protein: CAWSLGTANTEVF. The full CDR3 protein is CAWSLGTANTEVFF.

Concerning this clone: Gene names are mouse gene names. The read ends 1 residue before the CDR3 terminus; that terminus is restored from the germline J gene. The chain uses TRBV29 and TRBJ1-1, with 7 bases matching TRBD1. CDR1 MSHET and CDR2 SYDVDS come from the germline V gene. The CDR3 extends over 14 amino acids. V lost 6 bases, J lost 0 bases, and 4 bases stayed unmatched. The DNA read from the CDR3 is TGTGCTAGCAGCCGGGACAGTGCAAACACAGAAGTCTTC. As protein: CASSRDSANTEVF. The entire CDR3 is CASSRDSANTEVFF.

A note on this clone: Each gene name is a mouse one. The read terminates 1 residue ahead of where the CDR3 ends, so the germline J gene completes it. The V gene is TRBV13-1, the J gene TRBJ2-5; D might be TRBD2 (6 bases). Germline CDR1 NSHNY, CDR2 SYGAGN. This CDR3 has 15 residues. V dropped 0 bases and J dropped 2 bases, with 10 bases sitting between them. Partial CDR3 DNA: TGTGCCAGCAGTGATGCAACTGGGCTCCAAGACACCCAGTAC. Amino acids: CASSDATGLQDTQY. In full, the CDR3 is CASSDATGLQDTQYF.

Comments on this clone: Gene names are the mouse ones. The CDR3 extends 1 residue past the end of the read, so its final part is completed from the germline J gene. The chain couples TRBV29 to TRBJ1-1, with D tentatively TRBD1 (5 bases). This CDR3 contains 12 residues. The V gene lost 5 bases and the J gene lost 3 bases, with 7 bases spanning the gap. Per germline, CDR1 MSHET and CDR2 SYDVDS. CDR3 protein: CASSPGHTEVFF. The part of the CDR3 DNA that was read is TGTGCTAGCAGTCCGGGACACACAGAAGTCTTC.

Note on this clone: Gene labels here are mouse ones. The read finishes 1 residue shy of the CDR3 end, and the germline J gene is used to complete it. The chain couples TRBV4 to TRBJ1-6, with D possibly TRBD1 on 6 matching bases. Being an ORF, TRBJ1-6 has a function that is uncertain. The CDR3 has 14 amino acids. The germline V and J ends were trimmed by 3 bases and 4 bases, with 7 bases remaining between them. Per germline, CDR1 LGHDT and CDR2 YNNKQL (reference sequence). CDR3 bases read: TGTGCCAGCAGCTACGGGACATATAATTCGCCCCTCTAC. Protein sequence: CASSYGTYNSPLY. The whole CDR3 sequence reads CASSYGTYNSPLYF.

Notes on this clone: Each gene name is a mouse one. Read sequence stops 1 residue before the CDR3 end, and the germline J gene provides the missing end. The chain recombines TRBV13-2 with TRBJ1-2, with TRBD1 matching 7 bases. This CDR3 comprises 14 residues. The germline gives CDR1 NNHNN, CDR2 SYGAGS (reference sequence). Trimming at V came to 0 bases and at J to 2 bases, leaving 1 base not matched to a gene. The CDR3 is CASGDAGQNSDYTF. The part of the CDR3 DNA that was read is TGTGCCAGCGGTGATGCGGGACAGAACTCCGACTACACC.

As to this clone: The germline and genes are mouse ones. This CDR3 is CSSSLGLGQNTLYF. The DNA read from the CDR3 is TGCTCCAGCAGTCTGGGACTGGGCCAAAACACCTTGTAC. The chain carries TRBV23 and TRBJ2-4; TRBD2, the table's D call, lacks a check against the DNA. Read coverage stops 1 residue before the CDR3 terminus; the germline J gene supplies the remainder. This CDR3 contains 14 residues. Germline CDR1 and CDR2: KGHTA and FQNQQP.

This clone was found once. Mouse germline and gene names are used. The read is 1 residue too short to cover the CDR3 end, so that end is filled in from the germline J gene. This sequence joins TRBV24 and TRBJ1-2; 8 nucleotides agree with TRBD1. The CDR3 has 14 residues. Germline assignment: CDR1 KGHTA and CDR2 FRNEEI. J gave up 4 bases and V 6 bases, and 7 bases lay outside the gene matches. The CDR3 region is CASRSQGAGSDYTF. The CDR3 DNA, read in part, is TGTGCCAGCAGATCCCAGGGGGCAGGCTCCGACTACACC.

Note on this clone: Mouse germline and gene names are used. The CDR3 end is not reached by the read, which stops 1 residue before it; the germline J gene fills it in. The rearrangement links TRBV12-1 to TRBJ2-1; 7 nucleotides agree with TRBD2. The CDR3 is made up of 14 amino acids. The germline CDR1 and CDR2 sequences are SGHSN and HYEKVE. After removal of 0 bases from V and 5 bases from J, the junction contained 3 bases not matched to a gene. The covered CDR3 bases are TGTGCCAGCTCTCTCTGGGGGGTGGATGCTGAGCAGTTC. Translating it yields CASSLWGVDAEQF. The full CDR3 protein is CASSLWGVDAEQFF.

Of note for this clone: Gene names and germline refer to mouse. The CDR3 extends 1 residue past the end of the read, so its final part is completed from the germline J gene. V gene TRBV31 combines with J gene TRBJ2-1; 9 nucleotides match TRBD2. V shed 1 base, J shed 4 bases, and the junction held 5 bases outside the gene matches. The CDR3 has 15 residues. Germline V lookup: CDR1 GKSSPN, CDR2 SITVG. The chain's CDR3 is CAWSHGGARYAEQFF. The part of the CDR3 DNA that was read is TGTGCCTGGAGTCATGGGGGGGCGCGATATGCTGAGCAGTTC. The variable domain in full, completed from reference TRBV31 and TRBJ2-1, reads AQTIHQWPVAEIKAVGSPLSLGCTIKGKSSPNLYWYWQATGGTLQQLFYSITVGQVESVVQLNLSASRPKDDQFILSTEKLLLSHSGFYLCAWSHGGARYAEQFFGPGTRLTVL.

About this clone: The gene names given are mouse names. The sequence runs out 1 residue before the end of the CDR3; the remainder is reconstructed from the germline J gene. The chain carries TRBV13-2 and TRBJ1-2, with TRBD1 matching 11 bases. J lost 0 bases, V lost 2 bases, and 3 bases had no gene match. CDR3 size: 16 residues. Germline V CDR1 and CDR2: NNHNN, SYGAGS (reference sequence). CDR3 bases read: TGTGCCAGCGGTGAGCCGGGACAGGGGGCAAACTCCGACTACACC. Its translation is CASGEPGQGANSDYT. The complete CDR3 sequence is CASGEPGQGANSDYTF.

This clone appeared a few times. The gene names given are mouse names. Coverage ceases 1 residue before the CDR3 finishes, and the germline J gene fills in the end. The chain couples TRBV13-1 to TRBJ2-7; TRBD1 matches 7 bases. J gave up 0 bases and V 2 bases, and 2 bases lay outside the gene matches. The CDR3 covers 14 residues. Per germline, CDR1 NSHNY and CDR2 SYGAGN. The DNA read from the CDR3 is TGTGCCAGCAGTGAAACAGGGGACTCCTATGAACAGTAC. This gives the protein CASSETGDSYEQY. The entire CDR3 sequence reads CASSETGDSYEQYF.

This clone was seen more than once but under ten times. The genes are named according to mouse. Sequencing ends 1 residue short of the CDR3 end; the germline J gene provides the rest. This chain links TRBV13-3 with TRBJ2-7, with 7 bases lining up with TRBD1. Losses at the gene ends were 0 bases for V and 0 bases for J; bases not matched to a gene: 6. Germline CDR1 is NNHDY and CDR2 is SYVADS. The CDR3 is 16 amino acids. The CDR3 sequence is CASSDASGTDSYEQYF. The sequenced part of the CDR3 DNA is TGTGCCAGCAGTGATGCATCAGGGACAGACTCCTATGAACAGTAC.

Notes on this clone: The gene names here belong to mouse. CDR3 bases read: TGTGCCAGCAGTATAGAGGGACAGCAGGCTCCGCTT. Protein: CASSIEGQQAPL. The CDR3, in full, reads CASSIEGQQAPLF. The V and J genes are TRBV19 and TRBJ1-5; TRBD1 agrees at 7 bases. With the read ending 1 residue before the CDR3 end, the germline J gene is used to fill in that end. CDR1 is FNHDT, CDR2 SITEND, per germline (reference sequence). V was clipped by 0 bases and J by 7 bases; unmatched bases: 1. The CDR3 totals 13 residues.

In the case of this clone: Germline and genes: mouse. The read comes to an end 1 residue before the CDR3 does, leaving the germline J gene to fill in the end. V and J are TRBV2 and TRBJ2-1, with 7 bases that match TRBD2. The CDR3 length is 17 residues. Germline assignment: CDR1 LGHNA and CDR2 YSYQKL. Losses at the gene ends were 0 bases for V and 3 bases for J; bases not matched to a gene: 8. CDR3 in amino acids: CASSQDRLGVSYAEQFF. CDR3 bases read: TGTGCCAGCAGCCAAGATCGGCTGGGGGTGAGCTATGCTGAGCAGTTC.

A remark on this clone: The gene symbols are mouse symbols. The CDR3 end is not reached by the read, which stops 1 residue before it; the germline J gene fills it in. V usage is TRBV13-3 and J usage is TRBJ1-4, with TRBD1 matching over 7 bases. Germline loops: CDR1 NNHDY, CDR2 SYVADS. CDR3 length: 12 residues. With V trimmed by 7 bases and J by 7 bases, 4 bases remained unmatched. Incomplete CDR3 DNA: TGTGCCAGCGGAGGGGGCGGCGAAAGATTATTT. It translates to CASGGGGERLF. The entire CDR3 is CASGGGGERLFF.

Comments on this clone: These gene names are mouse names. The sequence runs out 1 residue before the end of the CDR3; the remainder is reconstructed from the germline J gene. The chain has TRBV1 and TRBJ2-5; the D is unclear. CDR3 size: 13 residues. V lost 1 base, J lost 0 bases, and 2 bases lay in between. The germline CDR1 and CDR2 sequences are NSQYPW and LRSPGD (reference sequence). This CDR3 reads CTCSAVNQDTQYF. The DNA read from the CDR3 is TGCACCTGCAGTGCAGTTAACCAAGACACCCAGTAC.

Worth noting for this clone: Germline and genes: mouse. Read coverage stops 1 residue before the CDR3 terminus; the germline J gene supplies the remainder. The chain has TRBV13-3 and TRBJ1-1; a weak D match, TRBD1 (5 bases). CDR3 length: 14 residues. V lost 3 bases, J lost 0 bases, and 9 bases lay in between. The V gene's germline CDR1 is NNHDY and CDR2 SYVADS. The CDR3 bases that were read are TGTGCCAGCAGTGTACGGGGGACAAACACAGAAGTCTTC. Amino acid sequence: CASSVRGTNTEVF. The CDR3 reads in full as CASSVRGTNTEVFF.

In its sample, this clone was seen a few times. Gene names follow the mouse nomenclature. The CDR3 DNA, read in part, is TGTGCCAGCTCTCTCCAGGGGGCAGACCAGGCTCCGCTT. Residues: CASSLQGADQAPL. The whole CDR3 protein reads CASSLQGADQAPLF. V gene TRBV12-1 combines with J gene TRBJ1-5; TRBD1 matches 8 bases. The read ends 1 residue shy of where the CDR3 ends; the end is completed using the germline J gene. Germline CDR1 reads SGHSN; CDR2 reads HYEKVE. The V segment lost 0 bases and the J segment 5 bases; nucleotides outside the gene matches: 2. The CDR3 spans 14 residues.

About this clone: These gene names are mouse names. The CDR3 end falls 1 residue outside the read, so it is completed with the germline J gene. V is TRBV2 and J is TRBJ2-7; D unclear. Germline assignment: CDR1 LGHNA and CDR2 YSYQKL. Trimming pared 0 bases from V and 4 bases from J, leaving 7 bases between. The CDR3 totals 13 residues. The part of the CDR3 DNA that was read is TGTGCCAGCAGCCAAGATTTACAATATGAACAGTAC. Protein sequence: CASSQDLQYEQY. The CDR3 in its entirety is CASSQDLQYEQYF.